These T cell receptor beta chains were read from a single sample in a study of PD-1 blockade in mismatch repair-deficient tumors. Generated by immunoSEQ multiplex PCR, the TCRdb table keeps only in-frame clones and is missing some. The table records some 70,000 clones, more than 75% of them present only once. The sequencing used peripheral blood, collected 2 weeks after starting pembrolizumab. These receptors were obtained from an adult with mismatch repair-deficient cancer. Each CDR3 is given with its conserved first and last residue. The D gene is left open where the match is weak. Size values are once, few and many counts, or a class for expanded clones, and some rows have none.

D gene	J gene	V gene	clone size	CDR3 DNA	CDR3 protein
-	TRBJ1-1	TRBV19	-	TGTGCCAGTAATGCACGGCTCATGAACACTGAAGCTTTCTTT	CASNARLMNTEAFF
-	TRBJ1-5	TRBV9	-	TGTGCCAGCAGCCTAGAAGGGGGAAGCAATCAGCCCCAGCATTTT	CASSLEGGSNQPQHF
TRBD1	TRBJ1-4	TRBV29-1	-	TGCAGCGTAGGATACAGGGGAGGTAATGAAAAACTGTTTTTT	CSVGYRGGNEKLFF
-	TRBJ1-1	TRBV30	-	TGTGCCTGGAGCACAGGTCGGAAGACTGAAGCTTTCTTT	CAWSTGRKTEAFF
TRBD2	TRBJ2-2	TRBV7-9	-	TGTGCCAGCAGCCGGGCGGGACTAGCGGGAGTCGGGGAGCTGTTTTTT	CASSRAGLAGVGELFF
-	TRBJ1-5	TRBV7-2	few	TGTGCCAGCAGCGGCAGCAATCAGCCCCAGCATTTT	CASSGSNQPQHF
-	TRBJ2-7	TRBV5-1	-	TGCGCCAGCAGACTTACCAGGGGGGTTTCCTACGAGCAGTACTTC	CASRLTRGVSYEQYF
-	TRBJ1-1	TRBV28	-	TGTGCCAGCAGTTCCCTGCCCAGGGGAGCTTTCTTT	CASSSLPRGAFF
-	TRBJ2-2	TRBV5-1	-	TGCGCCAGCAGCTACACCGGGGAGCTGTTTTTT	CASSYTGELFF
-	TRBJ1-5	TRBV25-1	-	TGTGCCAGCAGTGCTGATACCGGGATGCCGGCTCAGCCCCAGCATTTT	CASSADTGMPAQPQHF
TRBD2	TRBJ2-3	TRBV25-1	-	TGTGCCAGCAGTGAATGGCCGGGAGGTACGCAGTATTTT	CASSEWPGGTQYF
-	TRBJ2-2	TRBV4-1	-	TGCGCCAGCAGCCAATTTACAGGGCGGAACACCGGGGAGCTGTTTTTT	CASSQFTGRNTGELFF
-	TRBJ2-1	TRBV18	-	TGTGCCAGCTCACCAGTTTTGGGGGCCTACTCCTACAATGAGCAGTTCTTC	CASSPVLGAYSYNEQFF
TRBD1	TRBJ2-3	TRBV6-5	-	TGTGCCAGCCGGGACAGACATAGCACAGATACGCAGTATTTT	CASRDRHSTDTQYF
-	TRBJ1-1	TRBV6-5	once	TGTGCCAGCAGTTACGCCGGGGGCCGCTCCTTTACTGAAACTTTCTTT	CASSYAGGRSFTETFF
-	TRBJ1-2	TRBV28	-	TGTGCCAGCAGTCGACAGAACTATGGCTACACCTTC	CASSRQNYGYTF
TRBD1	TRBJ1-2	TRBV5-6	-	TGTGCCAGCAGCTCACAGGGGGAGGGTGAGGGCTACACCTTC	CASSSQGEGEGYTF
-	TRBJ2-5	TRBV11-2	-	TGTGCCAGCAGCTTAGGCGGGACCCAGTACTTC	CASSLGGTQYF
-	TRBJ1-1	TRBV5-1	-	TGCGCCAGCAGCTTGGTCGGGGAGGTGGGTACTGAAGCTTTCTTT	CASSLVGEVGTEAFF
-	TRBJ1-1	TRBV7-2	-	TGTGCCAGCAGCTTAGTGGCAGGGAGGAACACTGAAGCTTTCTTT	CASSLVAGRNTEAFF
TRBD2	TRBJ2-5	TRBV29-1	-	TGCAGCGTTGGCTATGGACTAGCGGTGGAGACCCAGTACTTC	CSVGYGLAVETQYF
-	TRBJ2-7	TRBV11-3	-	TGTGCCAGCAGCTTGGACACAACCTACGAGCAGTACTTC	CASSLDTTYEQYF
-	TRBJ1-4	TRBV6-5	-	TGTGCCAGCAGCTTAGAGGCTAATCAAAAACTGTTTTTT	CASSLEANQKLFF
-	TRBJ2-3	TRBV27	-	TGTGCCAGCAGTTTATCCGGGGGCTGGTCAGATACGCAGTATTTT	CASSLSGGWSDTQYF
-	TRBJ2-3	TRBV28	few	TGTGCCAGCAGTCTAGACGGGTTGGGCACAGATACGCAGTATTTT	CASSLDGLGTDTQYF
-	TRBJ2-1	TRBV27	-	TGTGCCAGCAGTCGTTCGGGGTCAAACCCGTTCTTC	CASSRSGSNPFF
-	TRBJ2-1	TRBV19	-	TGTGCCAGTAGTATAAGGGACATCTTCTTGAGGGCCTACAATGAGCAGTTCTTC	CASSIRDIFLRAYNEQFF
-	TRBJ1-1	TRBV6-6	-	TGTGCCAGCAGTTCCGTAATCACTGAAGCTTTCTTT	CASSSVITEAFF
TRBD1	TRBJ1-3	TRBV7-9	once	TGTGCCACCAAAGGGGGGACAGGGGCCTCGCGGAGTTCGAACACCATATATTTT	CATKGGTGASRSSNTIYF
TRBD2	TRBJ2-7	TRBV6-1	-	TGTGCCAGCAATCTAGCGGGAGTGACCTACGAGCAGTACTTC	CASNLAGVTYEQYF
-	TRBJ1-1	TRBV27	medium-sized	TGTGCCAGCAGTTTATCGAGGGGGGCCAGGAACACTGAAGCTTTCTTT	CASSLSRGARNTEAFF
TRBD2	TRBJ2-3	TRBV25-1	-	TGTGCCAGCAGTGCACCGGGACTAGCGACAGATACGCAGTATTTT	CASSAPGLATDTQYF
-	TRBJ1-1	TRBV28	-	TGTGCCAGCAGCCTTGTGGGACACCCGAAAGCTTTCTTT	CASSLVGHPKAFF
TRBD1	TRBJ2-2	TRBV30	-	TGTGCCTGGAGTGGGGGGGGCGGGACAGGGTTCACCGGGGAGCTGTTTTTT	CAWSGGGGTGFTGELFF
-	TRBJ2-3	TRBV7-2	-	TGTGCCAGCAGCTTAGCAAGGGGGTCTGATACGCAGTATTTT	CASSLARGSDTQYF
-	TRBJ2-7	TRBV15	-	TGTGCCACCAGCAGGGGACTCGGCGAGCAGTACTTC	CATSRGLGEQYF
TRBD2	TRBJ2-7	TRBV27	-	TGTGCCAGCAGGCGTCTAGCGGGAGGCTCCTACGAGCAGTACTTC	CASRRLAGGSYEQYF
-	TRBJ2-6	TRBV5-1	-	TGCGCCAGCAGCGTGTCGGACGGGGCCAACGTCCTGACTTTC	CASSVSDGANVLTF
-	TRBJ1-3	TRBV29-1	-	TGCAGCGTTGCCTCCAGGGCTGGAAACACCATATATTTT	CSVASRAGNTIYF
TRBD1	TRBJ1-2	TRBV7-2	-	TGTGCCAGCAGCCCAGGGACAGGCGGCTATGGCTACACCTTC	CASSPGTGGYGYTF
-	TRBJ2-5	TRBV7-3	-	TGTGCCAGCAGCCGAGATATTCAAGAGACCCAGTACTTC	CASSRDIQETQYF
-	TRBJ2-7	TRBV19	-	TGTGCCAGTAGTCGCTGGCACTCCGAGCAGTACTTC	CASSRWHSEQYF
TRBD1	TRBJ1-6	TRBV6-5	-	TGTGCCGCGGGGACAGGACAGGGGATTCGCTCACCCCTCCACTTT	CAAGTGQGIRSPLHF
TRBD1	TRBJ1-4	TRBV7-6	-	TGTGCCAGCAGCTTAGATCAGGGGGCGGAAAAACTGTTTTTT	CASSLDQGAEKLFF
TRBD1	TRBJ2-3	TRBV10-3	-	TGTGCCATCAGGGACAGGGGGAGCACAGATACGCAGTATTTT	CAIRDRGSTDTQYF
-	TRBJ1-2	TRBV28	few	TGTGCCAGCAGTTTATCAGAGTATGGCTACACCTTC	CASSLSEYGYTF
-	TRBJ2-7	TRBV7-2	once	TGTGCCAGCAGCTTAGGAATAGGGGCCAACGAGCAGTACTTC	CASSLGIGANEQYF
TRBD1	TRBJ1-2	TRBV5-1	-	TGCGCCAGCAGCCCTACAGGGGGCGAAAGGTATGGCTACACCTTC	CASSPTGGERYGYTF
-	TRBJ2-2	TRBV7-3	-	TGTGCCAGCAGCTCGTCGAACACCGGGGAGCTGTTTTTT	CASSSSNTGELFF
TRBD1	TRBJ1-3	TRBV6-6	-	TGTGCCAGCAGTTTCCACCGGGACAGGGCAGCCAACACCATATATTTT	CASSFHRDRAANTIYF
-	TRBJ2-5	TRBV28	-	TGTGCCAGCATGACTAGGTGGGAGACCCAGTACTTC	CASMTRWETQYF
-	TRBJ2-3	TRBV7-2	few	TGTGCCAGCAGCTCCACGGGCGCTCGCACAGATACGCAGTATTTT	CASSSTGARTDTQYF